These 8 T cell receptor beta chains share one sample of origin, sequenced in a study of cytotoxic CD8 clonotypes in ibrutinib-treated CLL (dated by TCRdb to about 2021). The time point label, read with the paper, signifies: approximately eleven months on ibrutinib. Library construction relied on the immunoSEQ multiplex PCR assay. Sourced from immuneACCESS, this table was stored by TCRdb with only in-frame sequences that have V and J called. A share of the clones is absent; for the studies checked, an unresolved V gene accounts for under half, and the remainder has no known explanation. This sample lists roughly 130,000 clones; approximately 90% were detected once. The ten largest clones represent 10% to 14% of the sample. Sequenced material: PBMCs, taken after 12 months of ibrutinib treatment. Receptors originate from a human donor with chronic lymphocytic leukemia.

This chain connects TRBV28 to TRBJ1-1; D gene uncertain. V dropped 6 bases and J dropped 11 bases, with 10 bases sitting between them. This CDR3 region has 10 residues. CDR1 is MDHEN, CDR2 SYDVKM, per germline. The CDR3 coding sequence is TGTGCCAGCAGCCCGCCGTGGGCTTTCTTT. It codes for CASSPPWAFF.

V gene TRBV7-9 combines with J gene TRBJ2-7; D remains ambiguous. Trimming shortened V by 3 bases and J by 6 bases, and 6 bases separated the two germline ends. The V gene's germline CDR1 is SEHNR and CDR2 FQNEAQ (reference sequence). The CDR3 spans 11 residues. CDR3 sequence reads: CASSFRGEQYF. Written as DNA, the CDR3 is TGTGCCAGCAGCTTCCGTGGCGAGCAGTACTTC.

The genes are TRBV11-3 and TRBJ2-2; a weak D match, TRBD2 (5 bases). The ends were cut back, 4 bases at V and 3 bases at J, with 18 bases in the middle. The CDR3 sequence is 17 residues long. Germline V gene data show CDR1 as SGHNT and CDR2 as YENEEA. For the CDR3, the DNA is TGTGCCAGCAGCTCCCTATCCGGGATTCTCGACACCGGGGAGCTGTTTTTT. Its translation is CASSSLSGILDTGELFF.

V is TRBV19 and J is TRBJ1-2; D gene unclear. Germline loops: CDR1 LNHDA, CDR2 SQIVND (reference sequence). CDR3 size: 14 residues. The V end was cut by 2 bases, the J end by 2 bases, with 9 bases between. The CDR3 nucleotides read TGTGCCAGTAGTATATCCGGTGGCAACTATGGCTACACCTTC. Translating gives CASSISGGNYGYTF.

This chain uses TRBV9 with TRBJ2-7, with 8 bases that match TRBD1. CDR1 SGDLS and CDR2 YYNGEE come from the germline V gene. J lost 4 bases, V lost 4 bases, and 7 bases had no gene match. The CDR3 has 14 residues. This CDR3 is CASSPRTGWYEQYF. The CDR3 DNA reads TGTGCCAGCAGCCCTCGGACAGGGTGGTACGAGCAGTACTTC.

The J gene is TRBJ2-3, the V gene TRBV12-5; possible D gene TRBD2, 5 bases. The CDR3 contains 16 residues. Between the trimmed V and J ends, which lost 4 bases and 4 bases, there was a span of 18 bases. The germline CDR1 and CDR2 sequences are LGHNT and FRNRAP. The DNA for the CDR3 is TGTGCTAGTGGTTCCCTCCTCCCTGGGAGCCCAGATACGCAGTATTTT. Protein product: CASGSLLPGSPDTQYF.

This chain uses TRBV29-1 with TRBJ1-1; 7 bases map to TRBD1. The CDR3 sequence is 14 residues long. V lost 6 bases and J lost 1; bases outside the gene matches: 8. CDR1 and CDR2 (germline): SQVTM, ANQGSEA. The CDR3 bases are TGCAGCGTCGCGACGCGACAGGGGAACACTGAAGCTTTCTTT. It specifies CSVATRQGNTEAFF.

This clone was counted between two and nine times. The chain links TRBV5-1 to TRBJ2-7; D is perhaps TRBD1 (6 bases). Trimming removed 3 bases from V and 4 bases from J, with 14 bases in between. The CDR3 totals 14 residues. Germline V gene data show CDR1 as SGHRS and CDR2 as YFSETQ. The CDR3 coding sequence is TGCGCCAGCAGCTCTGGACAGAAACTTTACGAGCAGTACTTC. Translated, it gives CASSSGQKLYEQYF.